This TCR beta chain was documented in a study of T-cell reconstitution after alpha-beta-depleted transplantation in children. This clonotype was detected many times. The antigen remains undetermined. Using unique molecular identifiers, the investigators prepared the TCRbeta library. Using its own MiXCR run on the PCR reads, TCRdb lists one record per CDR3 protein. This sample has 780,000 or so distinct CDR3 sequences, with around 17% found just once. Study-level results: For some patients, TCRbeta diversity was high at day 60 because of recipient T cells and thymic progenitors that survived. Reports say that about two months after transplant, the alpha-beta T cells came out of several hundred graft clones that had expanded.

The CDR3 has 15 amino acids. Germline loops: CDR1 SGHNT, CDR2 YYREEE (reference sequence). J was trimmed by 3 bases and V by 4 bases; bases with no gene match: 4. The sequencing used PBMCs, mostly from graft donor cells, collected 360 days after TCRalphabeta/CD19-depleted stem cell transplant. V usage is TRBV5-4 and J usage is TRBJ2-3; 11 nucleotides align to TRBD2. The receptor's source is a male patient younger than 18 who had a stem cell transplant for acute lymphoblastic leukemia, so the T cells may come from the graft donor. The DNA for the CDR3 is TGTGCCAGCAGCGAACTAGCGGGAGTTACAGATACGCAGTATTTT. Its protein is CASSELAGVTDTQYF. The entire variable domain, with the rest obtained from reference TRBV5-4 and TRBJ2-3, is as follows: ETGVTQSPTHLIKTRGQQVTLRCSSQSGHNTVSWYQQALGQGPQFIFQYYREEENGRGNFPPRFSGLQFPNYSSELNVNALELDDSALYLCASSELAGVTDTQYFGPGTRLTVL.